The 27 T cell receptor beta chains in this list originate from one sample, sequenced in a study of control samples from healthy donors and cancer patients. Libraries were prepared by immunoSEQ multiplex PCR; TCRdb keeps only in-frame clonotypes and omits some of them. Altogether roughly 130,000 clones are present, just over 90% being singletons, with the ten largest covering 1.7%. Sequencing used PBMCs. The receptors shown here come from a man in his forties or fifties with head and neck cancer.

The chain links TRBV7-9 to TRBJ2-5, with 12 bases that match TRBD1. Germline V lookup: CDR1 SEHNR, CDR2 FQNEAQ (reference sequence). This CDR3 spans 16 amino acids. The V segment lost 4 bases and the J segment 4 bases; nucleotides outside the gene matches: 7. This CDR3 is CASSSRRDRGLETQYF. Here the CDR3 DNA reads TGTGCCAGCAGCTCCCGCCGGGACAGGGGGCTAGAGACCCAGTACTTC.

The rearrangement joins TRBV3-1 (or the pseudogene TRBV3-2) to TRBJ2-3; D unclear. Germline values: CDR1 LGHDT, CDR2 YNNKEL (reference sequence). V was cut by 4 bases and J by 1 base, with 12 bases left in between. The CDR3 covers 15 residues. CDR3: CASSPGDTRTDTQYF. The CDR3 coding sequence is TGTGCCAGCAGCCCGGGTGACACACGCACAGATACGCAGTATTTT.

The V call is TRBV7-9, the J call TRBJ1-1; D is unclear. Trimming took off 10 bases at V and 0 bases at J, with 21 bases between the two ends. The CDR3 consists of 16 residues. Germline V lookup: CDR1 SEHNR, CDR2 FQNEAQ (reference sequence). The CDR3 nucleotides are TGTGCCACCACGTTTGTCGAGGATGGTATGAACACTGAAGCTTTCTTT. Its translation is CATTFVEDGMNTEAFF.

V gene TRBV3-1 (or the pseudogene TRBV3-2) combines with J gene TRBJ1-3, with TRBD1 identical over 8 bases. Trimming took 5 bases from V and 4 from J; bases not matched to a gene: 1. The CDR3 has 13 amino acids. The germline V gene encodes CDR1 LGHDT and CDR2 YNNKEL (reference sequence). The CDR3 here is CASSTGGGNTIYF. CDR3 nucleotides: TGTGCCAGCAGCACAGGGGGAGGAAACACCATATATTTT.

The chain joins TRBV6-2 or TRBV6-3 to TRBJ1-5; 8 positions match TRBD1. The V segment lost 5 bases and the J segment 9 bases; nucleotides outside the gene matches: 9. Germline V gene data show CDR1 as MNHEY and CDR2 as SVGEGT. The CDR3 consists of 14 residues. The CDR3 DNA sequence: TGTGCCAGCAGTGCCTCAGGGGGCCCAACGCCCCAGCATTTT. It codes for CASSASGGPTPQHF.

This clone was detected only a few times. The chain recombines TRBV5-1 with TRBJ1-6, with a possible D match to TRBD1 (6 bases). The CDR3 is made up of 15 amino acids. In germline, CDR1 is SGHRS, CDR2 YFSETQ. V gave up 6 bases and J gave up 8 bases, with 18 bases separating them. DNA for the CDR3: TGCGCCAGCAAACCAACAGAGGGGGGACATTCACCCCTCCACTTT. Protein sequence: CASKPTEGGHSPLHF.

As to this clone: Other DNA sequences within the sample encode an identical CDR3. The chain has TRBV14 and TRBJ1-2, with D tentatively TRBD1 (5 bases). V lost 3 bases and J lost 2, with 7 bases in between. This CDR3 spans 13 amino acids. Germline V gene sequence: CDR1 SGHDN, CDR2 FVKESK. The CDR3 loop is CASSQGTNYGYTF. The CDR3 DNA is TGTGCCAGCAGCCAGGGGACCAACTATGGCTACACCTTC.

The rearrangement uses TRBV6-2 or TRBV6-3 and TRBJ1-1, with unresolved D. The CDR3 runs 13 residues. V was trimmed by 5 bases and J by 7 bases, leaving 14 bases between them. Germline CDR1 is MNHEY and CDR2 is SVGEGT. The CDR3 sequence is CASSLGRGLEAFF. As DNA, the CDR3 is TGTGCCAGCAGTCTAGGGCGAGGCCTTGAAGCTTTCTTT.

V usage is TRBV19 and J usage is TRBJ2-3, with 8 bases fitting TRBD2. Trimming took 3 bases from V and 6 from J; bases not matched to a gene: 14. CDR3 length equals 17 residues. Germline CDR1 is LNHDA and CDR2 is SQIVND (reference sequence). CDR3 DNA: TGTGCCAGTAGTATCGGGCTAGCGGGCCCGACGAGGGATACGCAGTATTTT. It yields the protein CASSIGLAGPTRDTQYF.

CDR3 sequence reads: CASSSPVIGFNYGYTF. CDR3 DNA sequence: TGTGCCAGCAGCTCTCCAGTAATAGGTTTTAACTATGGCTACACCTTC. The chain joins TRBV7-2 to TRBJ1-2, with unresolved D. The germline V and J ends were trimmed by 4 bases and 1 base, with 16 bases remaining between them. Per the germline V gene, CDR1 is SGHTA and CDR2 is FQGNSA. This CDR3 region has 16 residues.

This clone was seen only once. V usage is TRBV6-5 and J usage is TRBJ1-1; TRBD1 might be the D (5 bases). CDR3 length: 15 residues. Deletions cut 6 bases from V and 0 bases from J, with 14 bases between. The germline V gene encodes CDR1 MNHEY and CDR2 SVGAGI. CDR3 in DNA: TGTGCCAGCAGGGTTACAGGCGAGCTGAACACTGAAGCTTTCTTT. This codes for CASRVTGELNTEAFF.

This chain uses TRBV18 with TRBJ2-7; D assignment may be TRBD1 or TRBD2 (5 bases each). The CDR3 has 16 residues. Trimming pared 3 bases from V and 3 bases from J, leaving 18 bases between. Germline V gene sequence: CDR1 KGHSH, CDR2 LQKENI. CDR3 protein: CASSPLPIGTNYEQYF. For the CDR3, the DNA is TGTGCCAGCTCACCTCTCCCTATAGGGACGAACTACGAGCAGTACTTC.

This chain links TRBV7-3 with TRBJ2-1, with 10 bases identical to TRBD1. The CDR3 runs 14 residues. The trim removed 5 bases at V and 4 bases at J, leaving 2 bases unmatched. Germline CDR1 and CDR2: SGHTA and FQGTGA. CDR3 nucleotide sequence: TGTGCCAGCAGCCGGGGACAGGGGTACAATGAGCAGTTCTTC. Translation: CASSRGQGYNEQFF.

V gene TRBV7-9 combines with J gene TRBJ2-7; D is ambiguous. The CDR3 is 12 residues long. Germline values: CDR1 SEHNR, CDR2 FQNEAQ (reference sequence). The V end was cut by 1 base, the J end by 4 bases, with 5 bases between. CDR3 protein: CASSLEPYEQYF. As DNA, the CDR3 is TGTGCCAGCAGCTTAGAACCGTACGAGCAGTACTTC.

The V call is TRBV28, the J call TRBJ2-1, with a possible D match to TRBD1 (6 bases). The germline gives CDR1 MDHEN, CDR2 SYDVKM. This CDR3 has 15 amino acids. V lost 6 bases and J lost 0, with 12 bases in between. The CDR3 spells CASSRTASSYNEQFF. CDR3 coding DNA: TGTGCCAGCAGCCGGACAGCCAGCTCCTACAATGAGCAGTTCTTC.

The gene calls are TRBV5-1 and TRBJ2-7; D possibly corresponds to TRBD1 (5 bases). This CDR3 has 13 amino acids. Germline CDR1 reads SGHRS; CDR2 reads YFSETQ. V was shortened by 2 bases and J by 3 bases, with 9 bases between the two germline ends. The CDR3 is CASSLLQGYEQYF. The CDR3 coding sequence is TGCGCCAGCAGCTTACTCCAGGGCTACGAGCAGTACTTC.

This chain connects TRBV7-2 to TRBJ2-5; 8 nucleotides agree with TRBD1. The ends lost 5 bases at V and 5 bases at J; junction bases unmatched: 4. The CDR3 runs 13 residues. CDR1 and CDR2 (germline): SGHTA, FQGNSA. The CDR3 here is CASSLDRGETQYF. The DNA for the CDR3 is TGTGCCAGCAGCCTAGACAGGGGTGAGACCCAGTACTTC.

This clone was picked up a small number of times. The gene calls are TRBV29-1 and TRBJ2-2; D not resolved. The length of the CDR3 is 11 residues. Trimming removed 4 bases from V and 6 bases from J, with 6 bases in between. Germline V gene lookup returns CDR1 SQVTM and CDR2 ANQGSEA. The CDR3 bases are TGCAGCGTTGGGTGGGCCGGGGAGCTGTTTTTT. It specifies CSVGWAGELFF.

The V and J genes are TRBV27 and TRBJ2-7; D possibly corresponds to TRBD1 (5 bases). This CDR3 is built from 13 residues. Trimming shortened V by 11 bases and J by 4 bases, and 18 bases separated the two germline ends. CDR1 is MNHEY and CDR2 is SMNVEV in the germline V gene (reference sequence). CDR3 loop: CAPTVVGVYEQYF. The CDR3 coding sequence is TGTGCCCCGACAGTGGTAGGGGTGTACGAGCAGTACTTC.

The chain has TRBV30 and TRBJ1-3; D gene ambiguous. Trimming stripped 2 bases from V and 4 bases from J, with 9 bases between. The CDR3 length is 13 residues. Germline CDR1 reads GTSNPN; CDR2 reads SVGIG (reference sequence). CDR3 loop: CAWSLQAGNTIYF. CDR3 DNA sequence: TGTGCCTGGAGTCTCCAGGCCGGAAACACCATATATTTT.

V is TRBV30 and J is TRBJ1-5; 10 nucleotides align to TRBD1. Trimming at V came to 5 bases and at J to 6 bases, leaving 1 base not matched to a gene. This CDR3 has 12 residues. Germline CDR1 and CDR2: GTSNPN and SVGIG (reference sequence). In DNA form, the CDR3 reads TGTGCCTGGGGACAGGGGGGTCAGCCCCAGCATTTT. This sequence encodes CAWGQGGQPQHF.

V usage is TRBV5-6 and J usage is TRBJ2-1, with 9 bases identical to TRBD1. Per germline, CDR1 SGHDT and CDR2 YYEEEE. This CDR3 is built from 18 residues. Germline trimming cut 4 bases from V and 6 bases from J; bases unmatched to any gene: 17. The DNA for the CDR3 is TGTGCCAGCAGCGTGGACAGGGGTTACTACCAGCGTGCCAATGAGCAGTTCTTC. Its protein product is CASSVDRGYYQRANEQFF.

This clone has only one observation. V is TRBV7-2 and J is TRBJ1-5; no reliable D call. Between the trimmed V and J ends, which lost 1 base and 0 bases, there was a span of 7 bases. This CDR3 is 15 amino acids long. Germline assignment: CDR1 SGHTA and CDR2 FQGNSA. Here the CDR3 reads CASSLVAGSNQPQHF. CDR3 nucleotides: TGTGCCAGCAGCTTAGTGGCAGGTAGCAATCAGCCCCAGCATTTT.

This clone has a handful of counts. J is TRBJ1-3 and V is TRBV7-9, with a tentative D call TRBD1 (6 bases). Germline loops: CDR1 SEHNR, CDR2 FQNEAQ (reference sequence). Trimming pared 5 bases from V and 4 bases from J, leaving 18 bases between. CDR3 length: 16 amino acids. The CDR3 DNA reads TGTGCCAGCAGCACCCGTCATCGGGGGCTCGGAAACACCATATATTTT. It translates to CASSTRHRGLGNTIYF.

This clone has only a few counts. V and J are TRBV23-1 and TRBJ1-1; D ambiguous. TRBV23-1 is identified as an open reading frame with a role that is uncertain. The V gene lost 0 bases and the J gene lost 0 bases, with 11 bases spanning the gap. This CDR3 contains 16 residues. The DNA of the CDR3 is TGCGCCAGCAGTCAATCGACAACAGCTATGAACACTGAAGCTTTCTTT. Translated: CASSQSTTAMNTEAFF.

The chain couples TRBV18 to TRBJ2-7; no clear D gene. Germline CDR1 reads KGHSH; CDR2 reads LQKENI. Trimming took 4 bases from V and 5 from J, leaving 12 bases between them. The CDR3 consists of 13 residues. The CDR3 loop reads CASSHGRYDEQYF. DNA of the CDR3: TGTGCCAGCTCACACGGGCGCTATGACGAGCAGTACTTC.

The chain uses TRBV5-1 and TRBJ1-1, with D unclear. This CDR3 is built from 13 residues. The V and J ends lost 0 bases and 1 base respectively, with 4 bases between them. From germline, CDR1 is SGHRS and CDR2 YFSETQ. This chain's CDR3 is CASSLGSNTEAFF. The CDR3 nucleotides read TGCGCCAGCAGCTTGGGGTCGAACACTGAAGCTTTCTTT.